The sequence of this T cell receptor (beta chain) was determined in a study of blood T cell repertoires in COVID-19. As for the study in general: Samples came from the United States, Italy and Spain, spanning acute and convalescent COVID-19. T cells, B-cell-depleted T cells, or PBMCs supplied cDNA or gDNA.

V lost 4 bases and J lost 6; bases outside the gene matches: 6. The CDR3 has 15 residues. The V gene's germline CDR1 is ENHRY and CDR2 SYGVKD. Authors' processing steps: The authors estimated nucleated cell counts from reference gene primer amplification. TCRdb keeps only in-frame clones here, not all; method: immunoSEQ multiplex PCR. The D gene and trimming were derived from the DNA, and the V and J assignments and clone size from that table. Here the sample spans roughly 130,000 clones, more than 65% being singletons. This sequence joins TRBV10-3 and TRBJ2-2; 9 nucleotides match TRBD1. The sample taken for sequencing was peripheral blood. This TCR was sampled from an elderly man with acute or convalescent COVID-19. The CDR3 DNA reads TGTGCCATCAGTGTCAACAGGGGGCTATCCGGGGAGCTGTTTTTT. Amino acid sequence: CAISVNRGLSGELFF.